The 21 T cell receptor beta chains below come from one sample, sequenced in a study of beta chain features in type 1 diabetes. Their specific antigens are unknown. Expressed TCRB transcripts got sequenced, as all isolated RNA was reverse transcribed. TCRdb's copy holds only in-frame clones and misses some; the assay was immunoSEQ multiplex PCR. The repertoire includes about 340,000 clones, 9.3% of them detected once, and around 1% sits in the top ten. The study's findings and limits: People with Type 1 diabetes carried modestly yet significantly shorter TCRB CDR3s in all four CD4+ subsets.

Sequencing was done on a sample of central memory CD4+ T cells from blood. The receptors shown here come from a man aged 30 to 39 with type 1 diabetes.

The genes are TRBV5-1 and TRBJ2-3; perhaps TRBD1 as D (5 bases). CDR1 is SGHRS, CDR2 YFSETQ, per germline. V lost 0 bases and J lost 4, with 9 bases in between. CDR3 size: 14 residues. The CDR3 region has the DNA TGCGCCAGCAGCTTGGCTCCAGGGCCAGATACGCAGTATTTT. Translated: CASSLAPGPDTQYF.

In this sample, this clone turned up a few times. The rearrangement links TRBV29-1 to TRBJ1-5, with D perhaps TRBD1 (6 bases). The CDR3 loop spans 13 amino acids. V was cut by 6 bases and J by 3 bases, with 12 bases left in between. Germline V CDR1 and CDR2: SQVTM, ANQGSEA. The CDR3 here is CSVWSGVNQPQHF. The DNA for the CDR3 is TGCAGCGTCTGGTCAGGGGTCAATCAGCCCCAGCATTTT.

There are a few counts of this clone. This rearrangement joins TRBV30 to TRBJ2-7, with D uncertain. This CDR3 contains 11 residues. Germline values: CDR1 GTSNPN, CDR2 SVGIG (reference sequence). V was trimmed by 2 bases and J by 7 bases, leaving 9 bases between them. This CDR3 is CAWSTQWEQYF. The CDR3 DNA is TGTGCCTGGAGTACCCAGTGGGAGCAGTACTTC.

This clone has just a few counts. This chain connects TRBV6-6 to TRBJ1-1; 9 nucleotides match TRBD1. CDR3 length: 15 residues. Germline values: CDR1 MNHNY, CDR2 SVGAGI (reference sequence). J gave up 6 bases and V 6 bases, and 11 bases lay outside the gene matches. The chain's CDR3 is CASRTEGQGVSEAFF. Written as DNA, the CDR3 is TGTGCCAGCAGGACTGAGGGACAGGGAGTATCTGAAGCTTTCTTT.

This clone was counted between two and nine times. Written as DNA, the CDR3 is TGTGCCAGCAGGACGACAGGGGCAGAGACCCAGTACTTC. It yields the protein CASRTTGAETQYF. V gene TRBV6-5 combines with J gene TRBJ2-5; TRBD1 matches at 8 bases. The length of the CDR3 is 13 residues. Trimming at V came to 6 bases and at J to 4 bases, leaving 4 bases not matched to a gene. CDR1 is MNHEY, CDR2 SVGAGI, per germline.

This clone occurred a few times. This chain uses TRBV7-9 with TRBJ1-1, with D possibly TRBD1 on 6 matching bases. The CDR3 has 12 amino acids. V lost 5 bases and J 8 bases, leaving 12 bases between the germline ends. Germline V gives CDR1 SEHNR, CDR2 FQNEAQ (reference sequence). The CDR3 DNA reads TGTGCCAGCAGCCGATTGACAGGAGAAGCTTTCTTT. Its protein product is CASSRLTGEAFF.

This clone was seen a few times. The rearrangement uses TRBV13 and TRBJ1-2; a possible D gene is TRBD1 (6 bases). Trimming shortened V by 2 bases and J by 4 bases, and 14 bases separated the two germline ends. CDR1 and CDR2 from the germline V gene are PRHDT and FYEKMQ (reference sequence). The CDR3 is made up of 15 amino acids. The CDR3 region has the DNA TGTGCCAGCAGCTTATGGGGCACAGGGCCCTATGGCTACACCTTC. It specifies CASSLWGTGPYGYTF.

The chain uses TRBV6-5 and TRBJ1-4; D perhaps matches TRBD1 (5 bases). Germline CDR1 is MNHEY and CDR2 is SVGAGI. V was pared by 0 bases and J by 5 bases, with 10 bases between. The length of the CDR3 is 15 residues. The CDR3 sequence is CASSYSAWGNEKLFF. The CDR3 DNA reads TGTGCCAGCAGTTACTCGGCATGGGGGAATGAAAAACTGTTTTTT.

This clone was recorded a few times. V usage is TRBV18 and J usage is TRBJ2-1; 10 nucleotides align to TRBD2. V lost 3 bases to trimming and J lost 6 bases; unmatched junction nucleotides: 5. CDR1 is KGHSH and CDR2 is LQKENI in the germline V gene. The CDR3 has 15 residues. The CDR3 sequence is CASSPTSGAGNEQFF. DNA for the CDR3: TGTGCCAGCTCACCCACTAGCGGGGCGGGCAATGAGCAGTTCTTC. Based on the CDR3 plus reference TRBV18 and TRBJ2-1, the full variable domain is NAGVMQNPRHLVRRRGQEARLRCSPMKGHSHVYWYRQLPEEGLKFMVYLQKENIIDESGMPKERFSAEFPKEGPSILRIQQVVRGDSAAYFCASSPTSGAGNEQFFGPGTRLTVL.

This chain links TRBV29-1 with TRBJ1-2, with D unclear. CDR3 size: 12 residues. Germline CDR1 and CDR2: SQVTM and ANQGSEA. Trimming left V 7 bases short and J 3 bases short, with 12 bases between. The CDR3 protein is CSAGGRDYGYTF. The CDR3 nucleotides read TGCAGCGCCGGCGGACGGGACTATGGCTACACCTTC.

This clone was counted at least ten times. The chain links TRBV14 to TRBJ1-4, with TRBD1 matching over 7 bases. V was pared by 5 bases and J by 4 bases, with 7 bases of the junction left unmatched. Germline CDR1 and CDR2: SGHDN and FVKESK. The CDR3 runs to 15 residues. In DNA, the CDR3 is TGTGCCAGCAGCTTTCGGACAGGTGGTAATGAAAAACTGTTTTTT. Translating it yields CASSFRTGGNEKLFF.

This clone showed up just a few times. The chain uses TRBV7-9 and TRBJ1-3; D possibly corresponds to TRBD1 (5 bases). V lost 0 bases to trimming and J lost 2 bases, with 8 bases between them. This CDR3 contains 15 residues. Germline V CDR1 and CDR2: SEHNR, FQNEAQ (reference sequence). The CDR3 DNA sequence: TGTGCCAGCAGCTTAGCGCAGGGACCTGGAAACACCATATATTTT. This translates into CASSLAQGPGNTIYF.

The J gene is TRBJ1-4, the V gene TRBV5-6; 8 bases line up with TRBD1. The CDR3 loop spans 16 amino acids. With V trimmed by 0 bases and J by 5 bases, 6 bases remained unmatched. Looked up from germline, CDR1 is SGHDT and CDR2 is YYEEEE. As DNA, the CDR3 is TGTGCCAGCAGCTTGGGGACAGGGAGAGTGAATGAAAAACTGTTTTTT. Its translation is CASSLGTGRVNEKLFF.

This clone was counted a few times. The chain joins TRBV21-1 to TRBJ2-3. TRBV21-1 is an annotated pseudogene. The CDR3 has 22 residues. The CDR3 bases are TGTGCCAGCAGTGGGTGTCGGTCGACATTAGACTTAACAAAGAATAGCACAGATACGCAGTATTTT. This translates into CASSGCRSTLDLTKNSTDTQYF.

This chain links TRBV10-3 with TRBJ2-5, with unresolved D. V dropped 7 bases and J dropped 2 bases, with 8 bases sitting between them. The germline CDR1 and CDR2 sequences are ENHRY and SYGVKD. CDR3 length: 12 amino acids. CDR3 in amino acids: CAITGDQETQYF. CDR3 DNA sequence: TGTGCCATCACTGGGGATCAAGAGACCCAGTACTTC.

The table lists this clone with many counts. The CDR3 DNA reads TGTGCCATCGGAAGCTCCTATAATTCACCCCTCCACTTT. Protein product: CAIGSSYNSPLHF. J is TRBJ1-6 and V is TRBV6-5; D unclear. V lost 10 bases, J lost 0 bases, and 7 bases lay in between. Germline assignment: CDR1 MNHEY and CDR2 SVGAGI. The CDR3 is made up of 13 amino acids.

The sample holds a few counts of this clone. J is TRBJ2-3 and V is TRBV11-2; the match to TRBD1 covers 8 bases. Germline CDR1 reads SGHAT; CDR2 reads FQNNGV. Germline trimming cut 5 bases from V and 1 base from J; bases unmatched to any gene: 2. The CDR3 consists of 14 residues. The CDR3, as DNA: TGTGCCAGCAGCGGGACAGGTCGCACAGATACGCAGTATTTT. Its translation is CASSGTGRTDTQYF.

The V and J genes are TRBV2 and TRBJ1-1; tentatively, D is TRBD1 (5 bases). This CDR3 has 14 amino acids. V was clipped by 8 bases and J by 3 bases, with 16 bases between them. Germline-derived CDR1 and CDR2 are SNHLY and FYNNEI. This CDR3 reads CASGRDSWDTEAFF. CDR3 coding DNA: TGTGCCAGCGGACGGGACTCGTGGGACACTGAAGCTTTCTTT.

This clone was observed a handful of times. The genes are TRBV7-2 and TRBJ2-7; D possibly corresponds to TRBD2 (5 bases). V lost 5 bases and J lost 6, with 8 bases in between. The CDR3 has 11 amino acids. Germline assignment: CDR1 SGHTA and CDR2 FQGNSA. In DNA, the CDR3 is TGTGCCAGCAGCCCCCTAGCCGAGCAGTACTTC. Amino acid sequence: CASSPLAEQYF. The full variable domain, in which reference TRBV7-2 and TRBJ2-7 provide the parts outside the CDR3, is GAGVSQSPSNKVTEKGKDVELRCDPISGHTALYWYRQSLGQGLEFLIYFQGNSAPDKSGLPSDRFSAERTGGSVSTLTIQRTQQEDSAVYLCASSPLAEQYFGPGTRLTVT.

This clone was detected a few times. The rearrangement links TRBV2 to TRBJ2-6; 10 bases fit TRBD2. Germline CDR1 and CDR2: SNHLY and FYNNEI. The length of the CDR3 is 21 residues. After removal of 0 bases from V and 0 bases from J, the junction contained 11 bases not matched to a gene. Here the CDR3 DNA reads TGTGCCAGCAGTGAAGCCCCTCTGTCCAGCGGGGGGGCCTCTGGGGCCAACGTCCTGACTTTC. Its protein product is CASSEAPLSSGGASGANVLTF.

This clone was seen a few times. This sequence joins TRBV11-2 and TRBJ2-1; weak D call: TRBD1 (5 bases). The CDR3 covers 15 residues. The V end was cut by 1 base, the J end by 3 bases, with 10 bases between. Germline-derived CDR1 and CDR2 are SGHAT and FQNNGV. The CDR3 spells CASSLGVTVYNEQFF. The CDR3 DNA follows: TGTGCCAGCAGCTTAGGGGTGACAGTCTACAATGAGCAGTTCTTC.